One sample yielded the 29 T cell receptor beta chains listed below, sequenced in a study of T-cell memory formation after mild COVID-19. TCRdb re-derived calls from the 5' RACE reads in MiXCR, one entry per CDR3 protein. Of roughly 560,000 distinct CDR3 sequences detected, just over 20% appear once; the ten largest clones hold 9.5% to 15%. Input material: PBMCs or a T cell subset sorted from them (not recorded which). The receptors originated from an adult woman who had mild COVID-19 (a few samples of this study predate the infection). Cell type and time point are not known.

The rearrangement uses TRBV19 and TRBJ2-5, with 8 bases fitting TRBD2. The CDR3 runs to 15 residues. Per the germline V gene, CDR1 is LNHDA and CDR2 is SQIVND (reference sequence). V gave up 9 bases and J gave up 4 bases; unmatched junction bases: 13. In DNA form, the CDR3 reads TGTGCCAGGAAGGAGCTAGCGGGTCCAGGAGAGACCCAGTACTTC. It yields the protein CARKELAGPGETQYF.

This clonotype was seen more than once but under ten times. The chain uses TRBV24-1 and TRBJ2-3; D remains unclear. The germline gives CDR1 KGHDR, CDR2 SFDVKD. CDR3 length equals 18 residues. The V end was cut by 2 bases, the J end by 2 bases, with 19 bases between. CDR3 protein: CATSDSEIAGVVTDTQYF. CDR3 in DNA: TGTGCCACCAGTGATTCTGAGATTGCCGGAGTGGTCACAGATACGCAGTATTTT.

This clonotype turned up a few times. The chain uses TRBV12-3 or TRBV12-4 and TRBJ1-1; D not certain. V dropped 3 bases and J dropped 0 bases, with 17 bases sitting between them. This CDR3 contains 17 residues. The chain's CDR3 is CASSFSRLLTMNTEAFF. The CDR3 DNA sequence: TGTGCCAGCAGTTTCTCGCGGCTCCTCACTATGAACACTGAAGCTTTCTTT.

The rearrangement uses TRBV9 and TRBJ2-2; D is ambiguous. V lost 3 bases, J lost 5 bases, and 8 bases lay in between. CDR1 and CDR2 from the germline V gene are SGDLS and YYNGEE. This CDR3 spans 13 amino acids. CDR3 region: CASSAPGTGELFF. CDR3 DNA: TGTGCCAGCAGCGCCCCTGGAACCGGGGAGCTGTTTTTT.

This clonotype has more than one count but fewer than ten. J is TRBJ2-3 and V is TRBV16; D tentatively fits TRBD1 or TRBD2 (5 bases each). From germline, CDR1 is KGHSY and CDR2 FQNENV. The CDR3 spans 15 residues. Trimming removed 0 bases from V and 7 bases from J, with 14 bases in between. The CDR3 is CASSQSSRGPNTQYF. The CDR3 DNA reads TGTGCCAGCAGCCAATCGTCGAGGGGCCCAAATACGCAGTATTTT.

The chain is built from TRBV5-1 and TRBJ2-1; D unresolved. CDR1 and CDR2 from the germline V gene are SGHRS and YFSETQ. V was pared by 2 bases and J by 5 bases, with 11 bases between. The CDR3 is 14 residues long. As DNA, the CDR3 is TGCGCCAGCAGCTTAAACATAAGGAACAATGAGCAGTTCTTC. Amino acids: CASSLNIRNNEQFF.

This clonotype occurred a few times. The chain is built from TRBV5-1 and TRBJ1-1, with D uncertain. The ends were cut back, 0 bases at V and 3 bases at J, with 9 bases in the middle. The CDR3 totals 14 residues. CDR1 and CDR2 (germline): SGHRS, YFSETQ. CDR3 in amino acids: CASSLDGGDTEAFF. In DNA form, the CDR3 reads TGCGCCAGCAGCTTGGATGGCGGTGACACTGAAGCTTTCTTT.

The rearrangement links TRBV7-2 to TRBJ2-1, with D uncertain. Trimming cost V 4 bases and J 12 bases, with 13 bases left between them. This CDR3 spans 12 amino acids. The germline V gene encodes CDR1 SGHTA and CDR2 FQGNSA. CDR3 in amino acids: CASSSRAPGQFF. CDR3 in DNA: TGTGCCAGCAGCTCCCGGGCCCCAGGGCAGTTCTTC.

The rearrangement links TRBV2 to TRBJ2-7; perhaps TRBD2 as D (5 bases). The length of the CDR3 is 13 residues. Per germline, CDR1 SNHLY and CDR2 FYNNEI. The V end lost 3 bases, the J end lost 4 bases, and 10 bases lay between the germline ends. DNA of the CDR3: TGTGCCAGCAGTGACCTACTAGAGTACGAGCAGTACTTC. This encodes CASSDLLEYEQYF.

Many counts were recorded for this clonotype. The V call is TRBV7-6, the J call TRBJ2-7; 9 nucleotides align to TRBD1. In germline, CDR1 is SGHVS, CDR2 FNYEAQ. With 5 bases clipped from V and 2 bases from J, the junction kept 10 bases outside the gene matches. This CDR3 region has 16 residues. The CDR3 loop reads CASSPAGTGITYEQYF. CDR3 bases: TGTGCCAGCAGCCCTGCCGGGACAGGGATTACCTACGAGCAGTACTTC.

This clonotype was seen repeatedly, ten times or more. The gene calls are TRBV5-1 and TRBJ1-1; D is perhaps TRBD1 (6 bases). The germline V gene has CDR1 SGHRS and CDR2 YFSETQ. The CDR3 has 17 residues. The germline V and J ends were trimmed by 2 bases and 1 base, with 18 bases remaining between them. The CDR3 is CASSLRRASGANTEAFF. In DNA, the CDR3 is TGCGCCAGCAGCTTACGCCGCGCGTCAGGGGCGAACACTGAAGCTTTCTTT. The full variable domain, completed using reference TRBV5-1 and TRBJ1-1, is KAGVTQTPRYLIKTRGQQVTLSCSPISGHRSVSWYQQTPGQGLQFLFEYFSETQRNKGNFPGRFSGRQFSNSRSEMNVSTLELGDSALYLCASSLRRASGANTEAFFGQGTRLTVV.

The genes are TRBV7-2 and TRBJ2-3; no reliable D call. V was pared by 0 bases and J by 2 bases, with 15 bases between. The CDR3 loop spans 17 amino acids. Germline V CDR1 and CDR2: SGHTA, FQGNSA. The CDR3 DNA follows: TGTGCCAGCAGCTTAGCGCTCCGGACCCCCGACACAGATACGCAGTATTTT. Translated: CASSLALRTPDTDTQYF.

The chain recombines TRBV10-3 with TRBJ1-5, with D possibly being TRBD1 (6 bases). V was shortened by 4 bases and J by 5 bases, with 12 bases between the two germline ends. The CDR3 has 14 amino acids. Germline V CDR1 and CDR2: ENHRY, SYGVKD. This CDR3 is CAISGTDDYQPQHF. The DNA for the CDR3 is TGTGCCATCAGTGGGACAGACGACTATCAGCCCCAGCATTTT.

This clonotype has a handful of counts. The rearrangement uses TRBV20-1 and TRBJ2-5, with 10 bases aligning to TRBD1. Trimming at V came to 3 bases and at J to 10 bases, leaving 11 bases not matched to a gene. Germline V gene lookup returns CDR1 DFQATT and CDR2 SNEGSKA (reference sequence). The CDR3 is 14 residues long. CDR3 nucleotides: TGCAGTGCTAGGGTGGGGACAGGGGCCTTCGTCCAGTACTTC. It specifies CSARVGTGAFVQYF.

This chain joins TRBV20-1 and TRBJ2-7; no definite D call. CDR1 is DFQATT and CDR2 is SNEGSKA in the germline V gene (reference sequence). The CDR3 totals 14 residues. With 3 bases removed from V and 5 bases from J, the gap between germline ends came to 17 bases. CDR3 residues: CSASEPIRGDEQYF. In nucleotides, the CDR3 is TGCAGTGCTAGTGAACCTATACGTGGCGACGAGCAGTACTTC.

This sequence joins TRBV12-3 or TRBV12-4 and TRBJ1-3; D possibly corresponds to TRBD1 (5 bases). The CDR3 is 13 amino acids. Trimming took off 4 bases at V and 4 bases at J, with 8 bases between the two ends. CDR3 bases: TGTGCCAGCAGTTGGGGCACAGGAAACACCATATATTTT. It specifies CASSWGTGNTIYF.

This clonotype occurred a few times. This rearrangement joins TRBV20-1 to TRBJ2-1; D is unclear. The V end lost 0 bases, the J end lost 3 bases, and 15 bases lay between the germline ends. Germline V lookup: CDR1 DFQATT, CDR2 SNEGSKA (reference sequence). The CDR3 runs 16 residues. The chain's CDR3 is CSARDPTKGDYNEQFF. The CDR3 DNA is TGCAGTGCTAGAGATCCGACGAAAGGAGACTACAATGAGCAGTTCTTC.

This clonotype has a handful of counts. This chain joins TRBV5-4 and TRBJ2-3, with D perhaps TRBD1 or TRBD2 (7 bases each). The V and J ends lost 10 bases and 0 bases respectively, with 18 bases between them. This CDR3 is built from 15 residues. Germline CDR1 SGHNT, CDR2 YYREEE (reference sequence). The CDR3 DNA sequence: TGTGCCGTTAAGCAGGGGGGGTTCAGCACAGATACGCAGTATTTT. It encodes CAVKQGGFSTDTQYF.

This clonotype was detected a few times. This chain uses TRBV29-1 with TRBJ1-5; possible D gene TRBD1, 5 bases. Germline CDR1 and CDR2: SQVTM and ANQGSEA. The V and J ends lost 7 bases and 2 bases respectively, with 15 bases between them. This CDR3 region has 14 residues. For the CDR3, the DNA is TGCAGCGCAAGCTCAGGGCGCGGCAATCAGCCCCAGCATTTT. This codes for CSASSGRGNQPQHF.

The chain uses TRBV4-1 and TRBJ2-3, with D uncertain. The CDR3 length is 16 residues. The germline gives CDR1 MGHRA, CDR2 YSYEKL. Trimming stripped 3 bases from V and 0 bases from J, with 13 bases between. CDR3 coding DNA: TGCGCCAGCAGCCAGATTGACCTAGTAAGCACAGATACGCAGTATTTT. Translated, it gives CASSQIDLVSTDTQYF.

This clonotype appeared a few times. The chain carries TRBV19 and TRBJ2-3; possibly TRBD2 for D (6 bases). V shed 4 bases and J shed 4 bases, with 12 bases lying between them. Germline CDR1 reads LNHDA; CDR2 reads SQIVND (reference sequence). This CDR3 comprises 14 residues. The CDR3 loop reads CASSSPGAADTQYF. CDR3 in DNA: TGTGCCAGTAGTAGTCCGGGAGCGGCAGATACGCAGTATTTT.

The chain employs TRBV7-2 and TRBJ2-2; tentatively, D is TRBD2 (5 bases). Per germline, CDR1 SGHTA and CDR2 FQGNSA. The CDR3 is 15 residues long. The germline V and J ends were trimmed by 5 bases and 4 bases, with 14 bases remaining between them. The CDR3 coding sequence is TGTGCCAGCAGCCCAGATAGCGTAATCACCGGGGAGCTGTTTTTT. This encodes CASSPDSVITGELFF. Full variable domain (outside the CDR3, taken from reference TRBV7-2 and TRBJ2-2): GAGVSQSPSNKVTEKGKDVELRCDPISGHTALYWYRQSLGQGLEFLIYFQGNSAPDKSGLPSDRFSAERTGGSVSTLTIQRTQQEDSAVYLCASSPDSVITGELFFGEGSRLTVL.

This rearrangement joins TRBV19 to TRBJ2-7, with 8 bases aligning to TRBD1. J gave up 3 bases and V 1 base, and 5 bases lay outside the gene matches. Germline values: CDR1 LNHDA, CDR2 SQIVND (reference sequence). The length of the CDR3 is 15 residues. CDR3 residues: CASSIGRGQLYEQYF. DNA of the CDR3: TGTGCCAGTAGTATAGGCAGGGGGCAGCTCTACGAGCAGTACTTC.

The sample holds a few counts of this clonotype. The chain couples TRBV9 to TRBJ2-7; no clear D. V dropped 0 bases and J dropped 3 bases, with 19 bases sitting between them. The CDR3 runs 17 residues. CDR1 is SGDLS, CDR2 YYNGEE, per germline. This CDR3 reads CASSVERVGRALYEQYF. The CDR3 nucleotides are TGTGCCAGCAGCGTAGAAAGAGTGGGCAGAGCCCTCTACGAGCAGTACTTC.

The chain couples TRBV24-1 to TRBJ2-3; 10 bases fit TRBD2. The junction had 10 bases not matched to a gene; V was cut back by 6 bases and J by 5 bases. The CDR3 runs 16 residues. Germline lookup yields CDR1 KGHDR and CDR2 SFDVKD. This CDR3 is CATSLPSGRGLDTQYF. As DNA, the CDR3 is TGTGCCACCAGTTTGCCTAGCGGGAGAGGTTTAGATACGCAGTATTTT.

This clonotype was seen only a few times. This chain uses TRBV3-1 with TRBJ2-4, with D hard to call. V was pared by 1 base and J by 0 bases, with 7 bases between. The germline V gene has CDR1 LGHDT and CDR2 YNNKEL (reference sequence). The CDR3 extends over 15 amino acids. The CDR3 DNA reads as TGTGCCAGCAGCCAAGGACGGCTAGCCAAAAACATTCAGTACTTC. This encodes CASSQGRLAKNIQYF.

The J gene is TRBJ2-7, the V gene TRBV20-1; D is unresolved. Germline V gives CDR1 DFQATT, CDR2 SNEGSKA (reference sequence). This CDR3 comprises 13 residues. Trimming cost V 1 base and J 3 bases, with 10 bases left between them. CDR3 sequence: CSARGWAIYEQYF. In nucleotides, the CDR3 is TGCAGTGCTAGAGGGTGGGCCATCTACGAGCAGTACTTC.

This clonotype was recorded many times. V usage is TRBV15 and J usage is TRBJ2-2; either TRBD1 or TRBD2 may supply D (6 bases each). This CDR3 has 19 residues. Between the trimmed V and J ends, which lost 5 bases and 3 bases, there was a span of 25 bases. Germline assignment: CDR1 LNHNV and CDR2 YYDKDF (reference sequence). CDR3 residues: CATSGPEGRTGKDTGELFF. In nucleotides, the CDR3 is TGTGCCACCAGCGGACCGGAGGGGCGAACAGGGAAGGACACCGGGGAGCTGTTTTTT.

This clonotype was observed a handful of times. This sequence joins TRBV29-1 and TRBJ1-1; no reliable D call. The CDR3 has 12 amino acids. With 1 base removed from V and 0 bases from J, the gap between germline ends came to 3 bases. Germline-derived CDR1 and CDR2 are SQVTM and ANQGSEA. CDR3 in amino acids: CSVEGMNTEAFF. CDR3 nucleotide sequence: TGCAGCGTTGAAGGGATGAACACTGAAGCTTTCTTT.